The entry below gives a single T cell receptor (beta chain) sequence along with its context. The antigen is unknown. Study-level findings and limits: Tumor memory CD4+ T cell TCR gene usage clustered with blood and lymph node memory CD4+ cells and lymph node naive CD4+ cells. The larger-cohort validation was restricted to a single TCR beta V-J rearrangement rather than whole repertoires.

The CDR3 runs to 14 residues. V was shortened by 0 bases and J by 5 bases, with 10 bases between the two germline ends. The germline V gene has CDR1 LGHNA and CDR2 YNFKEQ. Constant-region reverse primers amplified full-length variable regions, followed by semi-nested Nested Universal Primer A PCR. TCRdb analysed the 5' RACE reads with MiXCR anew, one entry per CDR3 protein. The sample has around 37,000 distinct CDR3 sequences, 25% to 30% seen once. The memory fraction was CD4+CD45RO+CD25- cells. The V and J genes are TRBV4-2 and TRBJ2-5, with D unresolved. This clonotype was sampled from a female donor with breast cancer. Source material: memory CD4+ T cells sorted from a lymph node. This sample's subset: memory CD4+ T cells, CD4+CD45RO+CD25-. Written as DNA, the CDR3 is TGTGCCAGCAGCCAAGATAGGAGTAGGGAGACCCAGTACTTC. Its protein is CASSQDRSRETQYF.